This T cell receptor (beta chain) was profiled in a study of T cell repertoires in cytomegalovirus infection. Looking at the study overall: Public TCR beta signatures provided an indication of both CMV infection and a matching HLA type.

TCRdb itself ran the reads through MiXCR, one entry per CDR3 protein. The data hold 100,000 or so distinct CDR3 sequences, with about 25% observed a single time. The germline V gene has CDR1 DFQATT and CDR2 SNEGSKA (reference sequence). The CDR3 is 14 amino acids. With 3 bases clipped from V and 5 bases from J, the junction kept 5 bases outside the gene matches. Study-level points and caveats: Summed frequency of public TCR beta families distinguished CMV carriers with the relevant HLA. CMV-specific TCR beta clonotypes restricted by HLA-C dominated the ex vivo response.

In regard to this clonotype: As yet, its antigen is unknown.

What was sequenced was CD8+ T cells from PBMCs. This TCR came from a human donor in good health (CMV status not recorded). Some clones in this sample may be carry-over from other donors' samples. V and J are TRBV20-1 and TRBJ2-7; TRBD2 aligns across 12 bases. CDR3 amino acids: CSARPTSGSDEQYF. As DNA, the CDR3 is TGCAGTGCTAGGCCGACTAGCGGGAGCGACGAGCAGTACTTC.